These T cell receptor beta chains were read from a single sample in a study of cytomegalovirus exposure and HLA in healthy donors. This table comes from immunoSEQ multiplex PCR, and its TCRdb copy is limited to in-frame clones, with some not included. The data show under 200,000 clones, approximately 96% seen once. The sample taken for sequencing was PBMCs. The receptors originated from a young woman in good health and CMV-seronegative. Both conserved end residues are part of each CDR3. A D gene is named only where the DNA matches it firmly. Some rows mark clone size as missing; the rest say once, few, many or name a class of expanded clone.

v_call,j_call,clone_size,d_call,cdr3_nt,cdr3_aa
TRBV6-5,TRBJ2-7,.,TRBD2,TGTGCCAGCAGAGTAACTAGCGGGGGGGTCGAGCAGTACTTC,CASRVTSGGVEQYF
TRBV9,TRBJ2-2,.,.,TGTGCCAGCAGCGCTCCAGGGGTCTCATCCGGGGAGCTGTTTTTT,CASSAPGVSSGELFF
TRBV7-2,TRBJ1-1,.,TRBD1,TGTGCCAGCAGCTACAACAGGGGGCGGTGGACTGAAGCTTTCTTT,CASSYNRGRWTEAFF
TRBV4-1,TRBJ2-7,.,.,TGCGCCAGCAGCGAAACTCCTTCGGGTGGCGAGCAGTACTTC,CASSETPSGGEQYF
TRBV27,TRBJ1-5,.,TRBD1,TGTGCCAGCAGTGCATCAGACAGGGTTGGCAATCAGCCCCAGCATTTT,CASSASDRVGNQPQHF
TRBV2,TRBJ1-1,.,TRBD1,TGTGCCAGCAGTGCTTTCGGGACAGGGTTGTCTGAAGCTTTCTTT,CASSAFGTGLSEAFF
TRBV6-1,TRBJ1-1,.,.,TGTGCCAGCAGTGAAAAGACAGGACCTGTGAACACTGAAGCTTTCTTT,CASSEKTGPVNTEAFF
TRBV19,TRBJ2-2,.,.,TGTGCCAGTAGACCCGGAAACAGAAACACCGGGGAGCTGTTTTTT,CASRPGNRNTGELFF
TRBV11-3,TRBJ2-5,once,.,TGTGCCAGCAGCTTAGAAGTTTGCGGCAGGGCCAAAAGAGAGACCCAGTACTTC,CASSLEVCGRAKRETQYF
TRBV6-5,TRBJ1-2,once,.,TGTGCCAGCAGTTACTCGAGACAATCTAACTATGGCTACACCTTC,CASSYSRQSNYGYTF
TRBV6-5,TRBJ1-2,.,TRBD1,TGTGCCAGCAGACAGGGGGCGCAGGGCTACACCTTC,CASRQGAQGYTF
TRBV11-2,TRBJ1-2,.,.,TGTGCCAGCAGCTTAGGCACGGGAGACGGCTACACCTTC,CASSLGTGDGYTF
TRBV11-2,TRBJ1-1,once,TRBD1,TGTGCCAGCAGCTTAGATGACAGGGAAGGGGCTGAAGCTTTCTTT,CASSLDDREGAEAFF
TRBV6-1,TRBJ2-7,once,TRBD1,TGTGCCAGCAGTGGGGACAGGGGAACCTACGAGCAGTACTTC,CASSGDRGTYEQYF
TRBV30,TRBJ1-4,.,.,TGTGCCTGGAGTGAACAGGGTGAAAAACTGTTTTTT,CAWSEQGEKLFF
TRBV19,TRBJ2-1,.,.,TGTGCCAGTAGTATGTTGGGCAGGGAGGAACGGGAGCAGTTCTTC,CASSMLGREEREQFF
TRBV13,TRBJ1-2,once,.,TGTGCCAGCAGCTTAAGGCAGGCATTTGGTTATGGCTACACCTTC,CASSLRQAFGYGYTF
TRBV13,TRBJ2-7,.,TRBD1,TGTGCCAGCAGCTTTGGGACAGACTACGAGCAGTACTTC,CASSFGTDYEQYF
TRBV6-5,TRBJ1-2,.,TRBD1,TGTGCCAGCAGTCAGGACAGGAACTATGGCTACACCTTC,CASSQDRNYGYTF
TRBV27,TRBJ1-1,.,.,TGTGCCAGCAGTTTGAAATGGCCCCAGAACACTGAAGCTTTCTTT,CASSLKWPQNTEAFF
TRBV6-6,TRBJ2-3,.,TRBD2,TGTGCCAGCAGTTACCAGCGGGGGGGGGATACGCAGTATTTT,CASSYQRGGDTQYF
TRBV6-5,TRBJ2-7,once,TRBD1,TGTGCCAGCAGCCCCGCCGGGACAGGGGGCTACGAGCAGTACTTC,CASSPAGTGGYEQYF
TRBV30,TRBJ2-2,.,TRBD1,TGTGCCTGGAGTGTAACTGGACAGGGGGTCGGGGAGCTGTTTTTT,CAWSVTGQGVGELFF
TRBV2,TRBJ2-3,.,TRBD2,TGTGCCAGCAGTGGGGCGGGGGGGGTGACAGATACGCAGTATTTT,CASSGAGGVTDTQYF
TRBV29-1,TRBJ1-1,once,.,TGCAGCGTTGTGGGACAATTGAACACTGAAGCTTTCTTT,CSVVGQLNTEAFF
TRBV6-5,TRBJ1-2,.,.,TGTGCCAGCAGTACGGGCGGGACCGCCTATGGCTACACCTTC,CASSTGGTAYGYTF
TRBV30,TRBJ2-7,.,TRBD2,TGTGCCTGGAGGACCGCCGGGACCCATGAGCGCGGGACTAATTCCTACGAGCAGTACTTC,CAWRTAGTHERGTNSYEQYF
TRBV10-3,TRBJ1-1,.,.,TGTGCCATCGGTTCGAAGACAGGTTCGATGAACACTGAAGCTTTCTTT,CAIGSKTGSMNTEAFF
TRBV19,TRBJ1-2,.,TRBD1,TGTGCCAGTAGTAGGGGACAGGGGAATGGCTACACCTTC,CASSRGQGNGYTF
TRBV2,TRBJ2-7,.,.,TGTGCCAGCACGCAGGAAAACTACGAGCAGTACTTC,CASTQENYEQYF
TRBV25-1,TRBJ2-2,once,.,TGTGCCAGCAGAGGACTTGACACCGGGGAGCTGTTTTTT,CASRGLDTGELFF
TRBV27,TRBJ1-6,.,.,TGTGCCAGCAGTTCCAAGGGGGTCTCTAATTCACCCCTCCACTTT,CASSSKGVSNSPLHF
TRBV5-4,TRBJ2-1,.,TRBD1,TGTGCCAGCAGCTTGGGGGGAAGACCGGGACAGGGGGCGAGTGAGCAGTTCTTC,CASSLGGRPGQGASEQFF
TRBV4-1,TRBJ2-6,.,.,TGCGCCAGCAGAAATTGGGCAGGTCCGTTTTCTGGGGCCAACGTCCTGACTTTC,CASRNWAGPFSGANVLTF
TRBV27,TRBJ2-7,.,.,TGTGCCAGCAGTATCACAGGCGCCAGCTCCTACGAGCAGTACTTC,CASSITGASSYEQYF
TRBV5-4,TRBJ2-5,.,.,TGTGCCAGCAGCTTGGAACAGGGTAGGGAGACCCAGTACTTC,CASSLEQGRETQYF
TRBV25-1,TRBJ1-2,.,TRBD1,TGTGCCAGCAGTGAACTGCGGGACAGAGAAAGCTATGGCTACACCTTC,CASSELRDRESYGYTF
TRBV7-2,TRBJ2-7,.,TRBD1,TGTGCCAGCAGCCTCACGGGGACAGATACCTACGAGCAGTACTTC,CASSLTGTDTYEQYF
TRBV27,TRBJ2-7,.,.,TGTGCCAGCAGTGGCGTCGACAGGCTCTACGAGCAGTACTTC,CASSGVDRLYEQYF
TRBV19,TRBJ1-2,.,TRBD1,TGTGCCAGTACCCTTAGGGACAGCTATGGCTACACCTTC,CASTLRDSYGYTF
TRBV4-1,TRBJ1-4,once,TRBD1,TGCGCCAGCAGCCAGGTTCGGGACAGGGTTCCAAATGAAAAACTGTTTTTT,CASSQVRDRVPNEKLFF
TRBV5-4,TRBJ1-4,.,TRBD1,TGTGCCAGCAGCTTTGACAGGGGAGCGGGTGAAAAACTGTTTTTT,CASSFDRGAGEKLFF
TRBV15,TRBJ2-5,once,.,TGTGCCACCAGCAGCTACCAAGAGACCCAGTACTTC,CATSSYQETQYF
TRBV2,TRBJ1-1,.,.,TGTGCCAGCAGTGAAGCTGGGAGAGCTTTCTTT,CASSEAGRAFF
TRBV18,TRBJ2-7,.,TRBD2,TGTGCCAGCTCACTAGACAGGGGACTAGCGCACGAGCAGTACTTC,CASSLDRGLAHEQYF
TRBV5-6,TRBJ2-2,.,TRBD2,TGTGCCAGCAGCAATGGACTAGCGGGGGGGTGGACCGGGGAGCTGTTTTTT,CASSNGLAGGWTGELFF
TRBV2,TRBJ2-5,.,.,TGTGCCAGCGAGTACGAGACCCAGTACTTC,CASEYETQYF
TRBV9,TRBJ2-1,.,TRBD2,TGTGCCAGCAGCGTAAGAGGCCTTAGCGGGGGGTCCTACAATGAGCAGTTCTTC,CASSVRGLSGGSYNEQFF
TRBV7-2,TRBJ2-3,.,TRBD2,TGTGCCAGCAGCTCCAACCTAGCGGGAATAACTAGCACAGATACGCAGTATTTT,CASSSNLAGITSTDTQYF
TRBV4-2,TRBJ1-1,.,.,TGTGCCAGCAGCCAAGCCACCCAGACTGAAGCTTTCTTT,CASSQATQTEAFF
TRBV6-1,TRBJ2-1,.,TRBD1,TGTGCCAGTGGACAGGGGGCTTTCGATGAGCAGTTCTTC,CASGQGAFDEQFF
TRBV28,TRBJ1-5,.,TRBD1,TGTGCCAGCAACCTACCGACAGGGGTGATGGTCGGCAATCAGCCCCAGCATTTT,CASNLPTGVMVGNQPQHF
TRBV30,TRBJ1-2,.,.,TGTGCCTGGAGTGCGTTCTTTGGCTACACCTTC,CAWSAFFGYTF
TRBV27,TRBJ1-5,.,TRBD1,TGTGCCAGCAGTTCGAAACCGGGACAGGGGGCGGGGCGGGGCAATCAGCCCCAGCATTTT,CASSSKPGQGAGRGNQPQHF